The present T cell receptor (beta chain) was sequenced within a study of human T cells and chemical hapten exposure. Points from the study as a whole: With alopecia, donors may have immune responses unlike healthy people's.

This clonotype was observed many times. Its antigen remains unidentified. Time point reported: patch test 1, 2 weeks after DPC sensitization. The treatment: therapeutic diphenylcyclopropenone sensitization with weekly scalp DPC. TCRdb re-called the RACE reads with MiXCR, one entry per CDR3 protein. The table includes 350,000 or so distinct CDR3 sequences, around 6.9% detected once. The receptor comes from a woman under 30 with alopecia areata. Some clones in this sample may be carry-over from other donors' samples. The source material was whole blood, sampled in connection with sensitization to the hapten diphenylcyclopropenone (DPC).

This chain's CDR3 is CASSWEGRPNEKLFF. The CDR3 nucleotides are TGTGCCAGCAGTTGGGAGGGGCGGCCTAATGAAAAACTGTTTTTT. The chain uses TRBV6-5 and TRBJ1-4; TRBD1 might be the D (5 bases). CDR3 length: 15 residues. Germline lookup yields CDR1 MNHEY and CDR2 SVGAGI. V dropped 4 bases and J dropped 3 bases, with 12 bases sitting between them.